The present entry profiles one T cell receptor (beta chain) with its context. This specimen comes from a study of blood T cell repertoires in COVID-19. For the study at large: Samples representing acute and convalescent COVID-19 were sourced from the United States, Italy and Spain. T cells, B-cell-depleted T cells, or PBMCs supplied cDNA or gDNA.

Original handling: For nucleated cells, counts were estimated from reference gene primer amplification. The data were produced by immunoSEQ multiplex PCR, yet TCRdb's version contains in-frame clones alone and is incomplete. V and J calls and clone size are those listed in that table; D and trimming were worked out from the DNA. The table records about 360,000 clones, about 88% of them present only once. V lost 0 bases and J 0 bases, leaving 8 bases between the germline ends. Germline CDR1 is SEHNR and CDR2 is FQNEAQ (reference sequence). The CDR3 sequence is 15 residues long. This TCR was recovered from a human donor in a cohort sampled during active COVID-19. The material sequenced was peripheral blood. The chain employs TRBV7-9 and TRBJ1-2; possible D gene TRBD1, 5 bases. DNA for the CDR3: TGTGCCAGCAGCTTAGCCGGGGGAACTAACTATGGCTACACCTTC. Encoded protein: CASSLAGGTNYGYTF.